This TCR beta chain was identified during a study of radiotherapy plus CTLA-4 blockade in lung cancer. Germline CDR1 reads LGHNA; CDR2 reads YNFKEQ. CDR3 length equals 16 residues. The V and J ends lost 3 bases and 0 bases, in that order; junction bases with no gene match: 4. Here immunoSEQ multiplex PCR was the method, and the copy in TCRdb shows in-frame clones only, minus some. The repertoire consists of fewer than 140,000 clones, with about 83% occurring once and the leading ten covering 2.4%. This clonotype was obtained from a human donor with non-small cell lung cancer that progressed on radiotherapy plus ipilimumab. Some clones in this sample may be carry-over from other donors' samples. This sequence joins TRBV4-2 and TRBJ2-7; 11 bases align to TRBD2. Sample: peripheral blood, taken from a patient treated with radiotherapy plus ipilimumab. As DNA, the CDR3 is TGTGCCAGCAGCCAGGCCACTAGCGGGGGCTCCTACGAGCAGTACTTC. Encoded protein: CASSQATSGGSYEQYF.